The TCR beta chain under discussion was sequenced for a study of shared clonotypes between healthy human individuals. Germline V gene data show CDR1 as MNHNS and CDR2 as SASEGT. CDR3 size: 14 residues. V was cut by 6 bases and J by 5 bases, with 14 bases left in between. The repertoire was sequenced with immunoSEQ multiplex PCR; TCRdb's copy has only in-frame clones and lacks some. The sample contains some 2,500,000 clones, approximately 94% of which appear only once. The sequence derives from a man aged 18 to 30 in good health. Some clones in this sample may be carry-over from other donors' samples. This sequence joins TRBV6-1 and TRBJ1-5; a weak D match, TRBD1 (6 bases). Sequencing used naive CD4+ T cells from PBMCs. This sample's subset: CD45RA+ positively selected. In DNA form, the CDR3 reads TGTGCCAGCAGCCGTAACAGGGATGATCAGCCCCAGCATTTT. Translating it yields CASSRNRDDQPQHF.